This TCR beta chain is drawn from a study of blood T cell repertoires in COVID-19. Overall study context: Researchers got acute and convalescent COVID-19 samples from the United States, Italy and Spain.

As processed by the authors: Using reference gene primer amplification, nucleated cell counts were estimated. Libraries were prepared by immunoSEQ multiplex PCR; TCRdb keeps only in-frame clonotypes and omits some of them. V, J and clone size reflect that table, while D and trimming were determined from the DNA. The table records 65,000 to 90,000 clones, about 86% of them present only once. CDR1 is SGDLS and CDR2 is YYNGEE in the germline V gene. The CDR3 length is 16 residues. V gave up 0 bases and J gave up 10 bases, with 22 bases separating them. This TCR came from a woman aged 80 or over in a cohort sampled during active or convalescent COVID-19. Sequences were obtained from peripheral blood. The chain links TRBV9 to TRBJ1-1; D not certain. CDR3 residues: CASSVDVTMETNRAFF. The CDR3 region has the DNA TGTGCCAGCAGCGTAGACGTGACCATGGAGACGAATAGAGCTTTCTTT.